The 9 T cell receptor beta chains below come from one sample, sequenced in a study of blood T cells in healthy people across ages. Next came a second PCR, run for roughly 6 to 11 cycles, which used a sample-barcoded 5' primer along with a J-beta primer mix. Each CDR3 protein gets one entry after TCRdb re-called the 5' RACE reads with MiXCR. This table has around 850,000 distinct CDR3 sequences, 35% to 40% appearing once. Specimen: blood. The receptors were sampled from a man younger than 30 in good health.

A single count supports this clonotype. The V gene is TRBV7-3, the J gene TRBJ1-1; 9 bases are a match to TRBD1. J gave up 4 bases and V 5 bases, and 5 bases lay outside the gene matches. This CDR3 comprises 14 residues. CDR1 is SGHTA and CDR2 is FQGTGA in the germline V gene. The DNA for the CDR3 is TGTGCCAGCAGCCGAACAGGGGGCCCCACTGAAGCTTTCTTT. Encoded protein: CASSRTGGPTEAFF.

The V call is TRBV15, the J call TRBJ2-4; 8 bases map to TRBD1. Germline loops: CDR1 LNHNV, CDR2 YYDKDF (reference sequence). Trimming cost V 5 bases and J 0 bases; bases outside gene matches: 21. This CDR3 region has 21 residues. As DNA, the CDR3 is TGTGCCACCAGCCTTTTACGAGGCAGGGGGCCGGATGATCTAGCCAAAAACATTCAGTACTTC. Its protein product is CATSLLRGRGPDDLAKNIQYF.

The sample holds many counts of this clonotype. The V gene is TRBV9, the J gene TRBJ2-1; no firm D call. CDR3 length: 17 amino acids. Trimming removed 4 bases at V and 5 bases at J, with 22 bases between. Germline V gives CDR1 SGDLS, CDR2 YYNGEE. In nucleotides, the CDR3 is TGTGCCAGCAGCCTCTGGGGATCCCGAGACCTTAACAATGAGCAGTTCTTC. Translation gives CASSLWGSRDLNNEQFF.

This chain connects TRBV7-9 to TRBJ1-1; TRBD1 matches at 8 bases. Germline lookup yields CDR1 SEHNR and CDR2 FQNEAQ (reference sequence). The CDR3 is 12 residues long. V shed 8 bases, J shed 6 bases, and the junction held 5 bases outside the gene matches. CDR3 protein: CASGRGPAEAFF. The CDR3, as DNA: TGTGCCAGCGGCAGGGGGCCGGCTGAAGCTTTCTTT.

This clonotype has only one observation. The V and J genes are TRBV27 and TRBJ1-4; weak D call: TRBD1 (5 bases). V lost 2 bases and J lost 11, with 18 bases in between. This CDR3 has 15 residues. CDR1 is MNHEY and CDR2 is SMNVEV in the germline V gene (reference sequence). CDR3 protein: CASSLTRGFWEKLFF. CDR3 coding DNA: TGTGCCAGCAGTTTAACCCGGGGCTTCTGGGAGAAACTGTTTTTT. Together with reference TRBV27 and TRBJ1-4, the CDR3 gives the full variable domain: EAQVTQNPRYLITVTGKKLTVTCSQNMNHEYMSWYRQDPGLGLRQIYYSMNVEVTDKGDVPEGYKVSRKEKRNFPLILESPSPNQTSLYFCASSLTRGFWEKLFFGSGTQLSVL.

The CDR3 nucleotides are TGTGCCAGCCGCCCTGGGGTTGCGGGAGTCAACAATGAGCAGTTCTTC. Amino acids: CASRPGVAGVNNEQFF. The chain uses TRBV12-3 or TRBV12-4 and TRBJ2-1, with 7 bases matching TRBD2. This CDR3 has 16 amino acids. Trimming at V came to 8 bases and at J to 5 bases, leaving 15 bases not matched to a gene.

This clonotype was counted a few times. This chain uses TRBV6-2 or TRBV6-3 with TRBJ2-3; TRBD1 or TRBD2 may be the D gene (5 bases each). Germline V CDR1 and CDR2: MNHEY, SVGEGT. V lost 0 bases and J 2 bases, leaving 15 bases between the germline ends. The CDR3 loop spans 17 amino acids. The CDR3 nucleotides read TGTGCCAGCAGTTACTCAGGGACGGTGCAATACACAGATACGCAGTATTTT. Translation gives CASSYSGTVQYTDTQYF.

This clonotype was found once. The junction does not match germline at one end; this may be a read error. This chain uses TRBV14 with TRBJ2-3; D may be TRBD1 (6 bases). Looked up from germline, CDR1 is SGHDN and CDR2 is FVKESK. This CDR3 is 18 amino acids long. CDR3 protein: CASSPPSGTLLWGDAQYF. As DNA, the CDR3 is TGTGCCAGCAGCCCCCCGTCCGGGACACTTCTCTGGGGAGATGCGCAGTATTTT.

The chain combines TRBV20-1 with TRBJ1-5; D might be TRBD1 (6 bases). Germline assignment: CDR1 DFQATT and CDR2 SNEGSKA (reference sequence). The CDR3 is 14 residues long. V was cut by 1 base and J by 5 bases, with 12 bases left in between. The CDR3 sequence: CSARGRGLYQPQHF. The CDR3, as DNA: TGCAGTGCTAGAGGCAGGGGTTTATATCAGCCCCAGCATTTT.